This TCR beta chain originates from a study of T cell changes during pregnancy in multiple sclerosis. This CDR3 has 15 amino acids. Germline loops: CDR1 MNHNS, CDR2 SASEGT. V lost 6 bases and J 4 bases, leaving 18 bases between the germline ends. This clone was detected once. Clones were read by immunoSEQ multiplex PCR, and TCRdb kept only the in-frame ones, dropping some. Among about 31,000 clones listed, roughly 87% were seen once. The chain carries TRBV6-1 and TRBJ1-1, with D possibly being TRBD1 (6 bases). This TCR was recovered from a female donor with multiple sclerosis, enrolled in a pregnancy study. The material sequenced was CD8+ T cells from peripheral blood mononuclear cells, taken in the first trimester of pregnancy. Here the CDR3 DNA reads TGTGCCAGCAGACGGGGGGGCCTTGAAAGCACTGAAGCTTTCTTT. Residues: CASRRGGLESTEAFF.